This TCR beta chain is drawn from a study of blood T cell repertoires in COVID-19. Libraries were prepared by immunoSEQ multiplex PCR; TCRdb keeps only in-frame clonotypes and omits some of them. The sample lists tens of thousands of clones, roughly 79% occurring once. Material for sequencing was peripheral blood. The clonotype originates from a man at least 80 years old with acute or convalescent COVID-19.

The CDR3: CASSALSTQYF. In DNA form, the CDR3 reads TGTGCCAGCAGTGCCCTCAGTACCCAGTACTTC. This rearrangement joins TRBV28 to TRBJ2-5, with unresolved D. CDR1 MDHEN and CDR2 SYDVKM come from the germline V gene. The CDR3 covers 11 residues. Trimming took 5 bases from V and 8 from J, leaving 9 bases between them. The full variable domain, with the rest looked up from reference TRBV28 and TRBJ2-5, is DVKVTQSSRYLVKRTGEKVFLECVQDMDHENMFWYRQDPGLGLRLIYFSYDVKMKEKGDIPEGYSVSREKKERFSLILESASTNQTSMYLCASSALSTQYFGPGTRLLVL.